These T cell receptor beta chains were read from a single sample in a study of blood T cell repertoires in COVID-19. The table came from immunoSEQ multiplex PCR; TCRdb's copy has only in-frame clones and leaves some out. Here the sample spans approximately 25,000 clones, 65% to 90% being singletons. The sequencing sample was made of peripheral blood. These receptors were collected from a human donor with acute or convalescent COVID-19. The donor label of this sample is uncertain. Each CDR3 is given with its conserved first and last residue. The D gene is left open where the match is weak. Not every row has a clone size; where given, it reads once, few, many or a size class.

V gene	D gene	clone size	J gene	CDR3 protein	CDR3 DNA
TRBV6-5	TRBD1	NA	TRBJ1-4	CASSSQGAGVEKLFF	TGTGCCAGCAGTTCGCAGGGGGCGGGAGTCGAAAAACTGTTTTTT
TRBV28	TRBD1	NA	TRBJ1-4	CASSFSQGATNEKLFF	TGTGCCAGCAGTTTTTCACAGGGGGCAACTAATGAAAAACTGTTTTTT
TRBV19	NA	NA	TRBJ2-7	CASSRTGSGYEQYF	TGTGCCAGTAGTAGGACCGGGTCGGGGTACGAGCAGTACTTC
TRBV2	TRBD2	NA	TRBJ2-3	CASSRGTTGTDTQYF	TGTGCCAGCAGTCGCGGGACTACGGGCACAGATACGCAGTATTTT
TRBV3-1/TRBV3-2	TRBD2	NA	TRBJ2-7	CASSPGVAGSYEQYF	TGTGCCAGCAGCCCCGGGGTAGCGGGAAGCTACGAGCAGTACTTC
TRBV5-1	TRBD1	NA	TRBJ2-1	CASSQDRGNYNEQFF	TGCGCCAGCAGCCAGGACAGGGGAAACTACAATGAGCAGTTCTTC
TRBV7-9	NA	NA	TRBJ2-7	CASSLAQAGAYEQYF	TGTGCCAGCAGCTTAGCGCAGGCAGGCGCCTACGAGCAATACTTC
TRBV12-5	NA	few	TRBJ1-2	CASGTYDGSYGYTF	TGTGCTAGTGGGACATACGATGGGAGCTATGGCTACACCTTC
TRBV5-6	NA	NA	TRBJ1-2	CASSLSGVGYTF	TGTGCCAGCAGCTTGTCAGGGGTTGGCTACACCTTC
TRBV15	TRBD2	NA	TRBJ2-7	CATSRAVGGPNDEQYF	TGTGCCACCAGCAGAGCGGTGGGAGGGCCGAACGACGAGCAGTACTTC
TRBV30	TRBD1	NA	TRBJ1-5	CAWSVKKTGVGASNQPQHF	TGTGCCTGGAGTGTTAAGAAGACAGGGGTGGGGGCTAGCAATCAGCCCCAGCATTTT
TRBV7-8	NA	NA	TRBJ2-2	CASSLARQGLGNTGELFF	TGTGCCAGCAGCTTAGCGCGGCAGGGCCTCGGGAACACCGGGGAGCTGTTTTTT
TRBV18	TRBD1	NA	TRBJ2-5	CASSYGTGETQYF	TGTGCCAGCTCATACGGGACAGGGGAGACCCAGTACTTC
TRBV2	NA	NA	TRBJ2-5	CASRPRSETQYF	TGTGCCAGCAGGCCCAGGTCGGAGACCCAGTACTTC
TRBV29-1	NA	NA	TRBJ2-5	CSGAQGQAETQYF	TGCAGCGGAGCCCAGGGACAAGCAGAGACCCAGTACTTC
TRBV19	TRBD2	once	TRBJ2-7	CASSASWAGGDEQYF	TGTGCCAGTAGCGCCTCTTGGGCGGGGGGAGACGAGCAGTACTTC
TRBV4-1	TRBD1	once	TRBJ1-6	CASSQGQGDSPLHF	TGCGCCAGCAGCCAGGGACAGGGGGATTCACCCCTCCACTTT